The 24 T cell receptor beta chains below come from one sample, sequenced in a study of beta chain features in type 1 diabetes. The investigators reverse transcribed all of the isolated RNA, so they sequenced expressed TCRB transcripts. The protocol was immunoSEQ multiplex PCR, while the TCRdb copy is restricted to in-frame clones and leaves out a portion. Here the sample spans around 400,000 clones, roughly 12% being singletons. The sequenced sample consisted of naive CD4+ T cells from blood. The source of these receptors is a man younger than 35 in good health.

This chain's CDR3 is CASSLGTGETAKNIQYF. Here the CDR3 DNA reads TGTGCCAGCAGCTTAGGGACAGGGGAGACAGCCAAAAACATTCAGTACTTC. The gene calls are TRBV7-9 and TRBJ2-4, with 9 bases fitting TRBD1. Germline V gene sequence: CDR1 SEHNR, CDR2 FQNEAQ (reference sequence). The length of the CDR3 is 17 residues. V was pared by 1 base and J by 0 bases, with 4 bases of the junction left unmatched. Combining the CDR3 with reference TRBV7-9 and TRBJ2-4 gives the whole variable domain DTGVSQNPRHKITKRGQNVTFRCDPISEHNRLYWYRQTLGQGPEFLTYFQNEAQLEKSRLLSDRFSAERPKGSFSTLEIQRTEQGDSAMYLCASSLGTGETAKNIQYFGAGTRLSVL.

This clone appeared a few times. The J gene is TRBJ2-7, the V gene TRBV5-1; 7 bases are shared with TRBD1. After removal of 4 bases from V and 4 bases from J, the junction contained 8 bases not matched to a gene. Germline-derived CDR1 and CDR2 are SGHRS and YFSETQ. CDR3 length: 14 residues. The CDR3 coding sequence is TGCGCCAGCAGCCAGCAGGGGGACCCTTACGAGCAGTACTTC. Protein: CASSQQGDPYEQYF.

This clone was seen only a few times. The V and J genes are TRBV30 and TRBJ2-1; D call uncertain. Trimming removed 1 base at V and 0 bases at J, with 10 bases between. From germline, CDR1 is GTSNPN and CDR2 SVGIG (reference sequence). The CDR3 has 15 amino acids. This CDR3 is CAWSAMGLSYNEQFF. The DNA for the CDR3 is TGTGCCTGGAGTGCTATGGGCCTCTCCTACAATGAGCAGTTCTTC.

The CDR3 DNA reads as TGCGCCAGCGGCATACTAGGGACTAGCGGGACAGATACGCAGTATTTT. Encoded protein: CASGILGTSGTDTQYF. The chain combines TRBV5-1 with TRBJ2-3, with 12 bases matching TRBD2. The CDR3 consists of 16 residues. Germline CDR1 and CDR2: SGHRS and YFSETQ. The ends lost 7 bases at V and 3 bases at J; junction bases unmatched: 9. Combining the CDR3 with reference TRBV5-1 and TRBJ2-3 gives the whole variable domain KAGVTQTPRYLIKTRGQQVTLSCSPISGHRSVSWYQQTPGQGLQFLFEYFSETQRNKGNFPGRFSGRQFSNSRSEMNVSTLELGDSALYLCASGILGTSGTDTQYFGPGTRLTVL.

The CDR3 sequence is CASSFRGPSYNEQFF. The CDR3 coding sequence is TGTGCCAGCAGCTTTAGGGGGCCCTCCTACAATGAGCAGTTCTTC. The V gene is TRBV5-4, the J gene TRBJ2-1; 7 bases agree with TRBD1. The CDR3 is made up of 15 amino acids. The junction had 2 bases not matched to a gene; V was cut back by 2 bases and J by 0 bases. CDR1 is SGHNT and CDR2 is YYREEE in the germline V gene (reference sequence).

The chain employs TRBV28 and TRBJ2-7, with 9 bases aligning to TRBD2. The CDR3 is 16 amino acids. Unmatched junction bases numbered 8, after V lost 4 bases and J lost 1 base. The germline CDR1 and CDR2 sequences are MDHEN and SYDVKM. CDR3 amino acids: CASSSRGGRVSYEQYF. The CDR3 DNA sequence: TGTGCCAGCAGTTCTCGCGGCGGGAGGGTATCCTACGAGCAGTACTTC.

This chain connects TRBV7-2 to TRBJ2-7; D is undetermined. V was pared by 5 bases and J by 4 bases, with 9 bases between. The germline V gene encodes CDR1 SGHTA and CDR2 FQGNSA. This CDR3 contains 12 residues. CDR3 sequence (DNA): TGTGCCAGCAGCACCCACATGTACGAGCAGTACTTC. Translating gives CASSTHMYEQYF.

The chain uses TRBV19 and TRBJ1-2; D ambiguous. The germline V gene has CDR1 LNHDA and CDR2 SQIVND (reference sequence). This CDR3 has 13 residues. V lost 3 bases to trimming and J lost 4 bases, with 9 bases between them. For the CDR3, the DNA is TGTGCCAGTAGTATGCGTATCCTCTATGGCTACACCTTC. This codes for CASSMRILYGYTF.

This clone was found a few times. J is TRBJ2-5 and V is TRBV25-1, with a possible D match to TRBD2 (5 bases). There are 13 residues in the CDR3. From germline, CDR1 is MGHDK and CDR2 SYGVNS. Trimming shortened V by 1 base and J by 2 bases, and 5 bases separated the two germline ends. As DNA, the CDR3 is TGTGCCAGCAGTGAATCGGGGCAAGAGACCCAGTACTTC. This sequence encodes CASSESGQETQYF.

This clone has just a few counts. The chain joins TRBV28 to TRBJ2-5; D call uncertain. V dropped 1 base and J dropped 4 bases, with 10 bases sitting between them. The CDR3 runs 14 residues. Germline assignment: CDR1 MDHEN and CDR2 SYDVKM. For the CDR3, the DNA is TGTGCCAGCAGTTTATCGCAAGGAGCAGAGACCCAGTACTTC. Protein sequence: CASSLSQGAETQYF.

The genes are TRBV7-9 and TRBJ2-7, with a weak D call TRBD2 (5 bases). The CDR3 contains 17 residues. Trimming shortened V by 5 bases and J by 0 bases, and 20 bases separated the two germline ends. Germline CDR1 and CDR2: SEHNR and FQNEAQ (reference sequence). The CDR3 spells CASSPRRGLTSSYEQYF. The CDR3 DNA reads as TGTGCCAGCAGCCCGCGGCGAGGGCTGACGAGCTCCTACGAGCAGTACTTC.

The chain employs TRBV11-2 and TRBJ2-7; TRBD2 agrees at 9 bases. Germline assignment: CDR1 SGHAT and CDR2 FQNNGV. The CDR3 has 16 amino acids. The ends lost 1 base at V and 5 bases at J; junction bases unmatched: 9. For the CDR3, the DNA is TGTGCCAGCAGCTTAGGAGTAGCGGGAGCTATCCACGAGCAGTACTTC. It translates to CASSLGVAGAIHEQYF.

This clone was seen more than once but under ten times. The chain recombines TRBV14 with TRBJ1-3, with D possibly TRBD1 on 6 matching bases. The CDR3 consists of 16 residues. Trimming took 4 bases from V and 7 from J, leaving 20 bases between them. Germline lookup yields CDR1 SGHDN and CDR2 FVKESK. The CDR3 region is CASSLGPGARRNTIYF. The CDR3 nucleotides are TGTGCCAGCAGCCTTGGACCAGGGGCAAGGAGGAACACCATATATTTT. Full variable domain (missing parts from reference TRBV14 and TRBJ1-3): EAGVTQFPSHSVIEKGQTVTLRCDPISGHDNLYWYRRVMGKEIKFLLHFVKESKQDESGMPNNRFLAERTGGTYSTLKVQPAELEDSGVYFCASSLGPGARRNTIYFGEGSWLTVV.

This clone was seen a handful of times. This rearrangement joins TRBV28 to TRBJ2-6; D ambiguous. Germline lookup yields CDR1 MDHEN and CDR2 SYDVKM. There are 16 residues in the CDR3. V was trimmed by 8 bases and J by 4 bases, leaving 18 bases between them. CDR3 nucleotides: TGTGCCAGCGGAGAGGTCCCCGATGGAGGGGCCAACGTCCTGACTTTC. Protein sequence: CASGEVPDGGANVLTF.

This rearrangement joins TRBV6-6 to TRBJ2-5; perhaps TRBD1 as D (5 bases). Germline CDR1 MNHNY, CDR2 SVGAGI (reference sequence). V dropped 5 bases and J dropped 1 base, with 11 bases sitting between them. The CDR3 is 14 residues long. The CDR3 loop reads CASSGYRSQETQYF. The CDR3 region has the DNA TGTGCCAGCAGTGGCTACAGGAGCCAAGAGACCCAGTACTTC.

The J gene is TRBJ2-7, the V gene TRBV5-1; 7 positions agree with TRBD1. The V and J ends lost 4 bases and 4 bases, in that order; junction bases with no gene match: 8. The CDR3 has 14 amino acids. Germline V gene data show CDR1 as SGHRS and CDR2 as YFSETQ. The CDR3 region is CASSKGDRDYEQYF. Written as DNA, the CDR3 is TGCGCCAGCAGCAAAGGGGACAGAGATTACGAGCAGTACTTC.

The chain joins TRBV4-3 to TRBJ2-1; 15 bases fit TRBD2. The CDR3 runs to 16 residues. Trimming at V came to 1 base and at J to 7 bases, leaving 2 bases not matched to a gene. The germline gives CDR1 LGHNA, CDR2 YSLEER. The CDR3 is CASSQGTSGRGNEQFF. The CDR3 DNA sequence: TGCGCCAGCAGCCAAGGGACTAGCGGGAGGGGGAATGAGCAGTTCTTC.

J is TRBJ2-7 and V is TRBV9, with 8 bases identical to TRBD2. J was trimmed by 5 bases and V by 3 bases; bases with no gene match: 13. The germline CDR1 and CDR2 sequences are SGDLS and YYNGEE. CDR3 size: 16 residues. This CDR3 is CASSAIKSGSGDEQYF. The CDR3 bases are TGTGCCAGCAGCGCAATTAAAAGCGGGAGCGGAGACGAGCAGTACTTC. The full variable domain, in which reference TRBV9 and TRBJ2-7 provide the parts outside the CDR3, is DSGVTQTPKHLITATGQRVTLRCSPRSGDLSVYWYQQSLDQGLQFLIQYYNGEERAKGNILERFSAQQFPDLHSELNLSSLELGDSALYFCASSAIKSGSGDEQYFGPGTRLTVT.

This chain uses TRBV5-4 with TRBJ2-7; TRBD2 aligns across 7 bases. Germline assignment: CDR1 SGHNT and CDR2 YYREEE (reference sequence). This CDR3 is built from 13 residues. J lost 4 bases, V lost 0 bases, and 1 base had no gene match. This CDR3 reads CASSLASGYEQYF. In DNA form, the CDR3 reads TGTGCCAGCAGCTTGGCTAGCGGTTACGAGCAGTACTTC.

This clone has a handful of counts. The CDR3 sequence: CASSLSYTEAFF. The CDR3, as DNA: TGTGCCAGCAGCCTCTCTTACACTGAAGCTTTCTTT. This chain uses TRBV25-1 with TRBJ1-1, with D uncertain. CDR3 length: 12 amino acids. V dropped 6 bases and J dropped 3 bases, with 8 bases sitting between them. Looked up from germline, CDR1 is MGHDK and CDR2 is SYGVNS.

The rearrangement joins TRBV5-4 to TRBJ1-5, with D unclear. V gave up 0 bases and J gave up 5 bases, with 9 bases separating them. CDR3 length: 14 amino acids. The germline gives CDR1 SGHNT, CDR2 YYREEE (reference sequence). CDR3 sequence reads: CASSLGVGDQPQHF. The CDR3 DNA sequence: TGTGCCAGCAGCTTGGGGGTGGGAGATCAGCCCCAGCATTTT.

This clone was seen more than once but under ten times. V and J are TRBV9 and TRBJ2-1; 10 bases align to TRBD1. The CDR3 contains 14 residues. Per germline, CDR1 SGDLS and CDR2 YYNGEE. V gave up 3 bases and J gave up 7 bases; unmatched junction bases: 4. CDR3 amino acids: CASSAGTGVNEQFF. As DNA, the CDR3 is TGTGCCAGCAGCGCGGGGACAGGGGTAAATGAGCAGTTCTTC.

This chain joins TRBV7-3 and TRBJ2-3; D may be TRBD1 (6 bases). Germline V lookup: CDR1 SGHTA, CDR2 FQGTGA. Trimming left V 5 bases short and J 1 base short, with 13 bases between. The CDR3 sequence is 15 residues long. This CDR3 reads CASSTRGVGTDTQYF. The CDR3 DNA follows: TGTGCCAGCAGCACCAGGGGAGTCGGCACAGATACGCAGTATTTT.

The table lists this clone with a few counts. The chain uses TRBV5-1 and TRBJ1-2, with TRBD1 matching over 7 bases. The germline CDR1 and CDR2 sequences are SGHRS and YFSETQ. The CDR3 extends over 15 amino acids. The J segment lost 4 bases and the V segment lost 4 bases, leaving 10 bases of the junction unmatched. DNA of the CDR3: TGCGCCAGCAGCCCGGTGGAGGGGGCTATCTATGGCTACACCTTC. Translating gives CASSPVEGAIYGYTF.